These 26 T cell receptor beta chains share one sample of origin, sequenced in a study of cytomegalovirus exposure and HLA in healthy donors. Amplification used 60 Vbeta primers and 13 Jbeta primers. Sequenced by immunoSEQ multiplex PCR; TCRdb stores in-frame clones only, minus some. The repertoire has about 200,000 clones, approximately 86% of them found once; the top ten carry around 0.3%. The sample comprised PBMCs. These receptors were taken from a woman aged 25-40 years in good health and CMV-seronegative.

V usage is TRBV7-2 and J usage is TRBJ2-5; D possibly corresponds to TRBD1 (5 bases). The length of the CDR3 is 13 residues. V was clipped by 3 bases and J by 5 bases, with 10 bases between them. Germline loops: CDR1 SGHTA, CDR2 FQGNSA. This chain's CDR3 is CASSFSGWETQYF. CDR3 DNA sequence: TGTGCCAGCAGCTTTTCAGGGTGGGAGACCCAGTACTTC.

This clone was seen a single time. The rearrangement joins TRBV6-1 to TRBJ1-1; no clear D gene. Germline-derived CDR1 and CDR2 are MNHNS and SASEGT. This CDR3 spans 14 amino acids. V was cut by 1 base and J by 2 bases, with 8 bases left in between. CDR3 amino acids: CASSEERRNTEAFF. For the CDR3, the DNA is TGTGCCAGCAGTGAAGAGCGACGAAACACTGAAGCTTTCTTT.

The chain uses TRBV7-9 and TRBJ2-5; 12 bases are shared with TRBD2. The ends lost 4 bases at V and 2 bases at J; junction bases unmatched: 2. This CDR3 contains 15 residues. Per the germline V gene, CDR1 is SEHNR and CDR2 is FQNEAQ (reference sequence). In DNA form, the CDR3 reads TGTGCCAGCAGCTCAGGACTAGCGGGACAAGAGACCCAGTACTTC. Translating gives CASSSGLAGQETQYF.

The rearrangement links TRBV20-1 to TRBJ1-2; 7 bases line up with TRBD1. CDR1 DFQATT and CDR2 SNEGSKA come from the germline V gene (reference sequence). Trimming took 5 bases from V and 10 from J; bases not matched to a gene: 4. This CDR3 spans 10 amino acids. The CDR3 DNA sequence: TGCAGTGCTTACAGGGGCCACTACACCTTC. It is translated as CSAYRGHYTF.

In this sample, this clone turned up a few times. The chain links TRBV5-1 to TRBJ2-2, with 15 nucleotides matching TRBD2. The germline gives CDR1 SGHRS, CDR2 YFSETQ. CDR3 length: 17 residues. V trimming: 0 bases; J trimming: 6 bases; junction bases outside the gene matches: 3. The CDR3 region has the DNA TGCGCCAGCAGCTTGGTGGGACTAGCGGGGGGATCCGGGGAGCTGTTTTTT. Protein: CASSLVGLAGGSGELFF.

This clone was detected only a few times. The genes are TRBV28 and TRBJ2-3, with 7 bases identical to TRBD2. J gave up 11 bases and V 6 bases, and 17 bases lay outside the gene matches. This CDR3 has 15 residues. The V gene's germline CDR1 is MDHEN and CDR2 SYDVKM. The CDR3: CASSGAGPWGYGQYF. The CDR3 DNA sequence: TGTGCCAGCAGCGGAGCGGGGCCCTGGGGGTATGGGCAGTATTTT.

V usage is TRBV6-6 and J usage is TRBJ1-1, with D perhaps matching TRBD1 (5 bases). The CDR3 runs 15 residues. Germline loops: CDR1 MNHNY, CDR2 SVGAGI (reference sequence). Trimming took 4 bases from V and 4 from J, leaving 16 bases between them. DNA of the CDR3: TGTGCCAGCAGTTTTCCGGCAGGGAAGAGCACTGAAGCTTTCTTT. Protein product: CASSFPAGKSTEAFF.

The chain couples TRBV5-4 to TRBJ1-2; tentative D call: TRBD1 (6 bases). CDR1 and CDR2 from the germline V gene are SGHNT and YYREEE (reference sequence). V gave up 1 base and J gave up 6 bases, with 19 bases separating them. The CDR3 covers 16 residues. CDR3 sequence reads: CASSLIWDTASDGYTF. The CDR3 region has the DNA TGTGCCAGCAGCTTGATTTGGGACACCGCCTCCGATGGCTACACCTTC.

The CDR3 DNA reads TGTGCCAGCTCACCCAACAGGGGACTTAGCTCTGGGGCCAACGTCCTGACTTTC. Amino acid sequence: CASSPNRGLSSGANVLTF. The rearrangement links TRBV18 to TRBJ2-6; tentative D call: TRBD1 (7 bases). This CDR3 is 18 amino acids long. Per the germline V gene, CDR1 is KGHSH and CDR2 is LQKENI. V lost 3 bases and J lost 0, with 15 bases in between.

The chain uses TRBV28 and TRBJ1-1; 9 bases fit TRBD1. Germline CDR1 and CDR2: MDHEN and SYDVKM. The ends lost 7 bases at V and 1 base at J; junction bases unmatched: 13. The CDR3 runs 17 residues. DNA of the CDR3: TGTGCCAGCAAACCTCACCCCCCGGGACAGGGGAACACTGAAGCTTTCTTT. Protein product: CASKPHPPGQGNTEAFF. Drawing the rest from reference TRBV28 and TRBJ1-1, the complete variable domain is DVKVTQSSRYLVKRTGEKVFLECVQDMDHENMFWYRQDPGLGLRLIYFSYDVKMKEKGDIPEGYSVSREKKERFSLILESASTNQTSMYLCASKPHPPGQGNTEAFFGQGTRLTVV.

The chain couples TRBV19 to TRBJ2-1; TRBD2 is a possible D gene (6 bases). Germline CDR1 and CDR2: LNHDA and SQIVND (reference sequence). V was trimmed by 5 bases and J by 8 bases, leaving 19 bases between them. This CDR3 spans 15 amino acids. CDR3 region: CASSARRLASHEQFF. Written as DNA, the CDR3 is TGTGCCAGTAGTGCGCGGCGTCTAGCGTCCCATGAGCAGTTCTTC.

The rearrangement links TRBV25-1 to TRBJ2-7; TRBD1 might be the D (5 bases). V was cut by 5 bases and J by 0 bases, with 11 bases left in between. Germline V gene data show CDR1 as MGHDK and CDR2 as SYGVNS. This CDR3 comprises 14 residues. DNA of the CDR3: TGTGCCAGCAGTACGACAGCGATCTCCTACGAGCAGTACTTC. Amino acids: CASSTTAISYEQYF.

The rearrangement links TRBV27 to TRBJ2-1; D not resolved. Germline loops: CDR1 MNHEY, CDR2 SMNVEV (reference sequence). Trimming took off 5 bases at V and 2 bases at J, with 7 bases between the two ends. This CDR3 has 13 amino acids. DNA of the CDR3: TGTGCCAGCAGTCCCCGGGCCTACAATGAGCAGTTCTTC. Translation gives CASSPRAYNEQFF.

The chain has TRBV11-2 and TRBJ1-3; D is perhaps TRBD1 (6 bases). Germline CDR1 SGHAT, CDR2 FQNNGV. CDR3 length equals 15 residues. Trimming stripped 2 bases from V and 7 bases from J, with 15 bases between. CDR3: CASSLRARQGNTIYF. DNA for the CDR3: TGTGCCAGCAGCTTAAGGGCCCGGCAGGGGAACACCATATATTTT. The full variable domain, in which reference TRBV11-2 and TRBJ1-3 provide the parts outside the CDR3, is EAGVAQSPRYKIIEKRQSVAFWCNPISGHATLYWYQQILGQGPKLLIQFQNNGVVDDSQLPKDRFSAERLKGVDSTLKIQPAKLEDSAVYLCASSLRARQGNTIYFGEGSWLTVV.

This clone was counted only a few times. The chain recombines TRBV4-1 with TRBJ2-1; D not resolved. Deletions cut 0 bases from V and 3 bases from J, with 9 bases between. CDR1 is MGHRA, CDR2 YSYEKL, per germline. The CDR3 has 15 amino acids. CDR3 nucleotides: TGCGCCAGCAGCCAAGACGGTGAGGTCTACAATGAGCAGTTCTTC. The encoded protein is CASSQDGEVYNEQFF.

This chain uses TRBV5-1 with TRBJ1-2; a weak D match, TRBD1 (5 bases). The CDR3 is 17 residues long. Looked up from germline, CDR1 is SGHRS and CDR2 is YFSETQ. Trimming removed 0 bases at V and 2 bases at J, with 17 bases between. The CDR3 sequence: CASSLGPGREMNYGYTF. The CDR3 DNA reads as TGCGCCAGCAGCTTGGGACCGGGGCGGGAGATGAACTATGGCTACACCTTC.

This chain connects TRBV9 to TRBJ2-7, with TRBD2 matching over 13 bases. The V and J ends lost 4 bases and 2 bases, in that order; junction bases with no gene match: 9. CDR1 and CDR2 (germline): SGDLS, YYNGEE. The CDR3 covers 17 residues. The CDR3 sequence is CASSPVGTSGAPYEQYF. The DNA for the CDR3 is TGTGCCAGCAGCCCGGTGGGGACTAGCGGGGCCCCCTACGAGCAGTACTTC.

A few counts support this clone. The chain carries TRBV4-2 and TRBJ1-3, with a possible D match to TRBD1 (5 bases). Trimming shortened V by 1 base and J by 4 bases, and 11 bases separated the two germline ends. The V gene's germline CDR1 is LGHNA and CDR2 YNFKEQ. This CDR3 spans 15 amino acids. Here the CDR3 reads CASSQVGALGNTIYF. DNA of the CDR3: TGTGCCAGCAGCCAAGTAGGGGCACTCGGAAACACCATATATTTT.

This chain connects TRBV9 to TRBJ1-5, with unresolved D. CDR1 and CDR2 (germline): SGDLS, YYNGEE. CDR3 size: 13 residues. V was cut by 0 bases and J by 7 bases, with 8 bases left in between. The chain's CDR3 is CASSVGSGQPQHF. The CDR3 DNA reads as TGTGCCAGCAGCGTAGGCAGCGGGCAGCCCCAGCATTTT.

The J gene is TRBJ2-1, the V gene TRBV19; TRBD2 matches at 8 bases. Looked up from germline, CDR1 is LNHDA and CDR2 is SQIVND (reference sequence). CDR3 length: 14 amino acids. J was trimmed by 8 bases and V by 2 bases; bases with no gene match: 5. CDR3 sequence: CASSISLAGDEQFF. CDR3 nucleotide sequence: TGTGCCAGTAGTATATCCCTAGCGGGCGATGAGCAGTTCTTC.

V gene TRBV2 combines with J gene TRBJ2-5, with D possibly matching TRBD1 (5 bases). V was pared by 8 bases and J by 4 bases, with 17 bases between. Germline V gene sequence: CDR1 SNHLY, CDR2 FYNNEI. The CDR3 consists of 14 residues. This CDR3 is CASDIQAFSETQYF. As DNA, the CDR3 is TGTGCCAGCGATATACAGGCGTTTTCAGAGACCCAGTACTTC.

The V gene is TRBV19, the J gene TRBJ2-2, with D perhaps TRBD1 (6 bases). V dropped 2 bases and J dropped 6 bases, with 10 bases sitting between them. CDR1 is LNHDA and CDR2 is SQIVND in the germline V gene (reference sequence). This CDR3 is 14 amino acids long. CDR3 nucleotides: TGTGCCAGTAGTATACTTCCAGGGGCCGGGGAGCTGTTTTTT. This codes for CASSILPGAGELFF.

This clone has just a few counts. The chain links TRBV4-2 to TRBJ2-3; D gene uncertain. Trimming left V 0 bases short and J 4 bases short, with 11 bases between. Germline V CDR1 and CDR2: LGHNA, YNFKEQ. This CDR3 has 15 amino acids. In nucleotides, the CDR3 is TGTGCCAGCAGCCAAGACAACCGAGTGGCAGATACGCAGTATTTT. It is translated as CASSQDNRVADTQYF.

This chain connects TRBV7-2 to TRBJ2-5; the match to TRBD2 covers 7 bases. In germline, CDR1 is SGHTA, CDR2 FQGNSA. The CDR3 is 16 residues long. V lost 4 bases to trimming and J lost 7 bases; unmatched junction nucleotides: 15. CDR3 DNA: TGTGCCAGCAGCTCGACCTACGGTTGGTCGGGGGGGACCCAGTACTTC. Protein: CASSSTYGWSGGTQYF.

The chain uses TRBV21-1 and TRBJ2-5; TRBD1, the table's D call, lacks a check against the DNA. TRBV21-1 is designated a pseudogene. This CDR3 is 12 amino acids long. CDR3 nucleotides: TGTGCCAGCAGCAAAGTCAGGGGGGCCCAGTACTTC. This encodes CASSKVRGAQYF.

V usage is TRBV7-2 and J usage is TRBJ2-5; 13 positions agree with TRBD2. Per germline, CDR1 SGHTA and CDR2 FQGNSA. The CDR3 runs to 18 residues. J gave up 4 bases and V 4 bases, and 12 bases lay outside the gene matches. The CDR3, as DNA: TGTGCCAGCAGCTCCTACCGGACTAGCGGGAGTTTTTTAGAGACCCAGTACTTC. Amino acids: CASSSYRTSGSFLETQYF. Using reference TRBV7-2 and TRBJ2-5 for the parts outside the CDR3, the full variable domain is GAGVSQSPSNKVTEKGKDVELRCDPISGHTALYWYRQSLGQGLEFLIYFQGNSAPDKSGLPSDRFSAERTGGSVSTLTIQRTQQEDSAVYLCASSSYRTSGSFLETQYFGPGTRLLVL.